This entry lists 24 T cell receptor beta chains sequenced from one sample in a study of T cells after yellow fever vaccination. TCRdb reprocessed the 5' RACE reads via MiXCR and lists one record per CDR3 protein. The sample yields roughly 310,000 distinct CDR3 sequences, approximately 9% seen once. This specimen consisted of PBMCs, obtained on the day of the first yellow fever vaccination. Receptors were obtained from a man aged 18 to 29 who received the YFV17D yellow fever vaccine.

This clonotype was seen at least ten times. The chain joins TRBV7-2 to TRBJ1-1; 7 nucleotides line up with TRBD1. The CDR3 is 12 amino acids. V was pared by 1 base and J by 11 bases, with 4 bases of the junction left unmatched. Germline V gene lookup returns CDR1 SGHTA and CDR2 FQGNSA. The CDR3: CASSLGPQGAFF. The CDR3 DNA is TGTGCCAGCAGCTTAGGCCCACAGGGGGCTTTCTTT.

In this sample, this clonotype turned up a few times. V is TRBV12-3 or TRBV12-4 and J is TRBJ2-7; D uncertain. The CDR3 totals 14 residues. The germline V and J ends were trimmed by 0 bases and 6 bases, with 12 bases remaining between them. The CDR3 bases are TGTGCCAGCAGTTTAGCGTCTCTCCGGAGCGAGCAGTACTTC. Translation: CASSLASLRSEQYF.

The chain combines TRBV6-1 with TRBJ1-2; weak D call: TRBD1 (5 bases). The ends were cut back, 1 base at V and 4 bases at J, with 13 bases in the middle. Germline V gene sequence: CDR1 MNHNS, CDR2 SASEGT. The CDR3 is made up of 15 amino acids. Here the CDR3 DNA reads TGTGCCAGCAGTGAAGTAGAGGGGACCTCCTATGGCTACACCTTC. Protein: CASSEVEGTSYGYTF.

The CDR3 here is CASSPAGRTYNEQFF. The CDR3 coding sequence is TGTGCCAGCAGCCCTGCCGGGAGAACCTACAATGAGCAGTTCTTC. This sequence joins TRBV4-2 and TRBJ2-1; a weak D match, TRBD2 (6 bases). V lost 4 bases and J lost 2, with 12 bases in between. CDR3 length: 15 amino acids. Looked up from germline, CDR1 is LGHNA and CDR2 is YNFKEQ.

This clonotype has ten or more counts. This chain connects TRBV4-1 to TRBJ2-3; no definite D call. Trimming left V 4 bases short and J 6 bases short, with 8 bases between. The CDR3 totals 12 residues. Per the germline V gene, CDR1 is MGHRA and CDR2 is YSYEKL. The DNA for the CDR3 is TGCGCCAGCAGCCTCCCAGCTGATACGCAGTATTTT. This codes for CASSLPADTQYF.

This clonotype was recorded a few times. The chain is built from TRBV10-3 and TRBJ2-3, with 13 bases matching TRBD2. Germline V gives CDR1 ENHRY, CDR2 SYGVKD. The CDR3 spans 16 residues. The trim removed 8 bases at V and 4 bases at J, leaving 9 bases unmatched. The CDR3 sequence is CAILASGTSGADTQYF. CDR3 nucleotide sequence: TGTGCCATCCTTGCCTCCGGGACTAGCGGGGCAGATACGCAGTATTTT.

The gene calls are TRBV11-2 and TRBJ2-7, with TRBD1 matching over 8 bases. The length of the CDR3 is 17 residues. Per germline, CDR1 SGHAT and CDR2 FQNNGV. The V gene end was trimmed by 0 bases and the J gene end by 6 bases; junction bases not matched to a gene: 13. This CDR3 is CASSLEVTGAPLGEQYF. CDR3 sequence (DNA): TGTGCCAGCAGCTTAGAGGTGACAGGGGCCCCCCTTGGCGAGCAGTACTTC.

This clonotype was counted only a few times. In DNA form, the CDR3 reads TGCAGCGTTACTAGCGGGGCTAGCTCCTACAATGAGCAGTTCTTC. Translating it yields CSVTSGASSYNEQFF. The genes are TRBV29-1 and TRBJ2-1, with 10 bases that match TRBD2. Germline V CDR1 and CDR2: SQVTM, ANQGSEA. This CDR3 has 15 amino acids. With 5 bases clipped from V and 0 bases from J, the junction kept 4 bases outside the gene matches.

This clonotype was counted a few times. V usage is TRBV7-2 and J usage is TRBJ1-5, with 7 nucleotides matching TRBD1. Germline loops: CDR1 SGHTA, CDR2 FQGNSA. The CDR3 spans 16 residues. Trimming cost V 1 base and J 2 bases; bases outside gene matches: 5. CDR3 nucleotide sequence: TGTGCCAGCAGCTTAGGGAGACAGGGTGGCAATCAGCCCCAGCATTTT. Translating it yields CASSLGRQGGNQPQHF.

The gene calls are TRBV7-3 and TRBJ2-1, with a tentative D call TRBD1 (6 bases). Looked up from germline, CDR1 is SGHTA and CDR2 is FQGTGA. V lost 5 bases and J lost 4, with 15 bases in between. The CDR3 consists of 15 residues. The chain's CDR3 is CASSQTGNKYNEQFF. The CDR3 DNA is TGTGCCAGCAGCCAAACAGGGAACAAATACAATGAGCAGTTCTTC.

J is TRBJ1-1 and V is TRBV30, with D perhaps matching TRBD1 (5 bases). The CDR3 has 13 amino acids. Trimming removed 4 bases at V and 2 bases at J, with 11 bases between. Germline assignment: CDR1 GTSNPN and CDR2 SVGIG (reference sequence). The DNA for the CDR3 is TGTGCCTGGACCGACAGACCAAACACTGAAGCTTTCTTT. Translated, it gives CAWTDRPNTEAFF.

This clonotype turned up a few times. The gene calls are TRBV6-5 and TRBJ1-1, with 8 positions matching TRBD1. Germline CDR1 is MNHEY and CDR2 is SVGAGI. CDR3 length: 16 amino acids. After removal of 0 bases from V and 5 bases from J, the junction contained 8 bases not matched to a gene. CDR3 DNA: TGTGCCAGCAGTTACTCGGTGGACAGGGTCAGAACTGAAGCTTTCTTT. Protein sequence: CASSYSVDRVRTEAFF.

The table lists this clonotype with many counts. V usage is TRBV7-9 and J usage is TRBJ1-1, with D maybe TRBD1 (5 bases). The CDR3 is made up of 14 amino acids. In germline, CDR1 is SEHNR, CDR2 FQNEAQ (reference sequence). V was trimmed by 1 base and J by 10 bases, leaving 16 bases between them. The CDR3 reads CASSLGGQGGSAFF. In DNA form, the CDR3 reads TGTGCCAGCAGCTTAGGTGGCCAGGGTGGATCAGCTTTCTTT.

V and J are TRBV10-1 and TRBJ2-2, with D maybe TRBD2 (5 bases). The CDR3 runs to 19 residues. Trimming left V 0 bases short and J 0 bases short, with 17 bases between. Looked up from germline, CDR1 is WNHNN and CDR2 is SYGVQD (reference sequence). DNA for the CDR3: TGCGCCAGCAGTGAGTCTCGTCCCTACCGGGGAACGAACACCGGGGAGCTGTTTTTT. Translating it yields CASSESRPYRGTNTGELFF.

This clonotype was seen a handful of times. V and J are TRBV7-9 and TRBJ2-7; 10 nucleotides agree with TRBD2. The germline gives CDR1 SEHNR, CDR2 FQNEAQ (reference sequence). Germline trimming cut 10 bases from V and 0 bases from J; bases unmatched to any gene: 9. This CDR3 spans 15 amino acids. CDR3 nucleotide sequence: TGTGCCATGCCCACACTAGCGGGGTTCTCCTACGAGCAGTACTTC. It specifies CAMPTLAGFSYEQYF.

There are many counts of this clonotype. This chain connects TRBV4-1 to TRBJ2-5; TRBD1 might be the D (5 bases). Germline V gives CDR1 MGHRA, CDR2 YSYEKL. The CDR3 consists of 15 residues. Trimming stripped 3 bases from V and 1 base from J, with 12 bases between. CDR3: CASSHLVGAQETQYF. CDR3 bases: TGCGCCAGCAGCCATCTGGTAGGGGCCCAAGAGACCCAGTACTTC.

CDR3 nucleotide sequence: TGTGCCTGTTCAGGGACAGGCTCCTACAATGAGCAGTTCTTC. Translation: CACSGTGSYNEQFF. The chain couples TRBV7-2 to TRBJ2-1; 8 bases map to TRBD1. CDR1 is SGHTA, CDR2 FQGNSA, per germline. The junction had 6 bases not matched to a gene; V was cut back by 11 bases and J by 0 bases. The CDR3 is made up of 14 amino acids. Using reference TRBV7-2 and TRBJ2-1 for the parts outside the CDR3, the full variable domain is GAGVSQSPSNKVTEKGKDVELRCDPISGHTALYWYRQSLGQGLEFLIYFQGNSAPDKSGLPSDRFSAERTGGSVSTLTIQRTQQEDSAVYLCACSGTGSYNEQFFGPGTRLTVL.

This clonotype has more than one count but fewer than ten. The chain combines TRBV12-3 or TRBV12-4 with TRBJ1-5, with D maybe TRBD1 (6 bases). This CDR3 region has 15 residues. The V end was cut by 8 bases, the J end by 2 bases, with 16 bases between. CDR3 sequence: CASGGRGKGNQPQHF. The DNA of the CDR3 is TGTGCCAGCGGGGGCCGAGGGAAGGGCAATCAGCCCCAGCATTTT.

V gene TRBV20-1 combines with J gene TRBJ1-2; D remains unclear. V was shortened by 3 bases and J by 7 bases, with 9 bases between the two germline ends. Germline V CDR1 and CDR2: DFQATT, SNEGSKA (reference sequence). This CDR3 is built from 11 residues. This chain's CDR3 is CSARTLGGYTF. For the CDR3, the DNA is TGCAGTGCTAGGACATTGGGTGGCTACACCTTC.

The chain uses TRBV18 and TRBJ2-7, with 8 bases that match TRBD1. Germline lookup yields CDR1 KGHSH and CDR2 LQKENI. The CDR3 loop spans 15 amino acids. Unmatched junction bases numbered 5, after V lost 0 bases and J lost 4 bases. CDR3 protein: CASSPPSTGAYEQYF. The CDR3 DNA sequence: TGTGCCAGCTCACCACCGTCGACAGGGGCTTACGAGCAGTACTTC.

This chain uses TRBV5-1 with TRBJ2-5; 7 bases fit TRBD1. The CDR3 is 14 amino acids. V gave up 4 bases and J gave up 2 bases; unmatched junction bases: 5. CDR1 is SGHRS and CDR2 is YFSETQ in the germline V gene. Written as DNA, the CDR3 is TGCGCCAGCAGCAGGGGGACAGCTCAAGAGACCCAGTACTTC. Amino acids: CASSRGTAQETQYF.

This clonotype has just a few counts. V and J are TRBV24-1 and TRBJ2-3; D may be TRBD2 (5 bases). The V and J ends lost 7 bases and 1 base respectively, with 11 bases between them. This CDR3 has 14 amino acids. Looked up from germline, CDR1 is KGHDR and CDR2 is SFDVKD. CDR3 nucleotide sequence: TGTGCCACCAGGGGAAGCGGAGGCACAGATACGCAGTATTTT. Residues: CATRGSGGTDTQYF.

This clonotype turned up a few times. The chain has TRBV18 and TRBJ1-2; TRBD1 might be the D (6 bases). The CDR3 has 16 amino acids. CDR1 is KGHSH and CDR2 is LQKENI in the germline V gene. The germline V and J ends were trimmed by 2 bases and 8 bases, with 21 bases remaining between them. The CDR3: CASSPRVASGDAGYTF. The CDR3 nucleotides read TGTGCCAGCTCACCAAGAGTTGCGTCAGGGGATGCAGGCTACACCTTC.

This clonotype has more than one count but fewer than ten. The chain joins TRBV9 to TRBJ2-5, with D hard to call. Trimming removed 3 bases from V and 7 bases from J, with 13 bases in between. The CDR3 totals 13 residues. Germline V gives CDR1 SGDLS, CDR2 YYNGEE. CDR3 region: CASSADGRGTQYF. The CDR3 DNA sequence: TGTGCCAGCAGCGCGGACGGCCGCGGGACCCAGTACTTC.